This paragraph covers one TCR beta chain sequence. Germline CDR1 and CDR2: MDHEN and SYDVKM. V lost 3 bases to trimming and J lost 2 bases, with 11 bases between them. The CDR3 is 15 residues long. Assay used: immunoSEQ multiplex PCR; TCRdb lists only in-frame clones, some missing. The table includes approximately 660,000 clones, around 87% detected once. The record originates from a study of shared T cell receptors in the human thymus. These records were also assigned to another study, of human thymus T cells.

The sequence was obtained from a boy in the first two years of life with a congenital heart defect. V and J are TRBV28 and TRBJ1-5; D is ambiguous. The sequencing sample was made of thymocytes. The CDR3 reads CASSFATFRNQPQHF. CDR3 nucleotide sequence: TGTGCCAGCAGTTTCGCGACATTTCGCAATCAGCCCCAGCATTTT.